This TCR beta chain was captured by sequencing in a study of blood T cells in healthy people across ages. Notes on the study in general: Long-lived donors had more naive CD4+ cells and higher diversity than aged donors.

They isolated at least 6 million PBMCs from each sample. The table lists this clonotype with a few counts. Its specificity is not known. A J-beta primer mix and a sample-barcoded 5' primer were used in a second PCR of roughly 6 to 11 cycles. The template-switch adaptor, which had 12 random nucleotides, put a tag on each cDNA molecule. Researchers report that each sample yielded at least 2.5 million CDR3-containing paired-end reads. From the 5' RACE reads, TCRdb called clonotypes with MiXCR, one entry per CDR3 protein. The repertoire holds 1.5 million to 2 million distinct CDR3 sequences, with 30% to 35% as singletons. Germline V lookup: CDR1 SGDLS, CDR2 YYNGEE. V lost 1 base, J lost 2 bases, and 6 bases lay in between. There are 13 residues in the CDR3.

The sample taken for sequencing was blood. The TCR sequence derives from a woman aged 25 to 39 in good health. This rearrangement joins TRBV9 to TRBJ2-5; D ambiguous. The DNA of the CDR3 is TGTGCCAGCAGCGTACAAGCGCAAGAGACCCAGTACTTC. As protein: CASSVQAQETQYF. Full variable domain (missing parts from reference TRBV9 and TRBJ2-5): DSGVTQTPKHLITATGQRVTLRCSPRSGDLSVYWYQQSLDQGLQFLIQYYNGEERAKGNILERFSAQQFPDLHSELNLSSLELGDSALYFCASSVQAQETQYFGPGTRLLVL.